This T cell receptor beta chain came from a study of radiation and T cells in renal cell carcinoma. TCRdb keeps only in-frame clones here, not all; method: immunoSEQ multiplex PCR. The sample lists 150,000 to 160,000 clones, about 87% occurring once. As for time point: blood 2 weeks post-SBRT. Indicated treatment: 15 Gy SBRT to primary tumor, nephrectomy 4 weeks later. The CDR3 runs 15 residues. Germline V CDR1 and CDR2: SGHVS, FNYEAQ. V trimming: 4 bases; J trimming: 4 bases; junction bases outside the gene matches: 6. Comment on this clone: The same CDR3 also results from other DNA sequences found in this sample.

This material consisted of blood, taken from a patient whose treatment included radiotherapy and nephrectomy. V is TRBV7-6 and J is TRBJ2-1; 8 bases map to TRBD2. The TCR was taken from a woman aged 50 to 60 with renal cell carcinoma. In nucleotides, the CDR3 is TGTGCCAGCAGCTCGGGGGGGGCCGGGTACAATGAGCAGTTCTTC. Its translation is CASSSGGAGYNEQFF. The whole variable domain, remainder taken from reference TRBV7-6 and TRBJ2-1, is GAGVSQSPRYKVTKRGQDVALRCDPISGHVSLYWYRQALGQGPEFLTYFNYEAQQDKSGLPNDRFSAERPEGSISTLTIQRTEQRDSAMYRCASSSGGAGYNEQFFGPGTRLTVL.